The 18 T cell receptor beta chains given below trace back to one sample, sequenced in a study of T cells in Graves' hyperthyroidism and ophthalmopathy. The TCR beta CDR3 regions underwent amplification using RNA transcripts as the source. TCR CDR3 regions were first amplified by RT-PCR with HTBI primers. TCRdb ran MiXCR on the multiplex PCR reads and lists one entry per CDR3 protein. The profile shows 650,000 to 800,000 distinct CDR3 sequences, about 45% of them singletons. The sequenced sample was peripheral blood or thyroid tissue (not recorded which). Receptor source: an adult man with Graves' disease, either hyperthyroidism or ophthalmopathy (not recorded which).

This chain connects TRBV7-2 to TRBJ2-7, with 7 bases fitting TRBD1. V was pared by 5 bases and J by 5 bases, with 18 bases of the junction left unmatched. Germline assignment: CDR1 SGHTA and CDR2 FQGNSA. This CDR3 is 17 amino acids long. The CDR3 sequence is CASSQDPPEGANDEQYF. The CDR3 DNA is TGTGCCAGCAGCCAAGATCCACCAGAGGGGGCGAACGACGAGCAGTACTTC.

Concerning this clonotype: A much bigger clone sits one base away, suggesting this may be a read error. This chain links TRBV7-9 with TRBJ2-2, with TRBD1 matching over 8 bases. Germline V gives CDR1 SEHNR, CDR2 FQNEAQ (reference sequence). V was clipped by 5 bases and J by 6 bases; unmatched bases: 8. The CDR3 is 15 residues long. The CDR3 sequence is CASSPRQGWSGELFF. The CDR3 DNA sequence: TGTGCCAGCAGCCCGAGACAGGGGTGGTCCGGGGAGCTGTTTTTT.

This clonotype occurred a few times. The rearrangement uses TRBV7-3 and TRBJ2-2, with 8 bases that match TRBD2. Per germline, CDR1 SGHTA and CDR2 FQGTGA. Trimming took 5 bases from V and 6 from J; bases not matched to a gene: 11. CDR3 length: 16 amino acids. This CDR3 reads CASSPTVGLGAGELFF. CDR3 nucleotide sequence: TGTGCCAGCAGCCCAACGGTGGGACTAGGTGCCGGGGAGCTGTTTTTT.

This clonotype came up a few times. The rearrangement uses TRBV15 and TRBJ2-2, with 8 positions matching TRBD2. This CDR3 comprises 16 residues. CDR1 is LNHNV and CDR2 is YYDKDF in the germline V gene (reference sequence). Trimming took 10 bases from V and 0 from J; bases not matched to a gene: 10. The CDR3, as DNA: TGTGCCAGTAGTATAGTCGGGGGGGCGAACACCGGGGAGCTGTTTTTT. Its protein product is CASSIVGGANTGELFF.

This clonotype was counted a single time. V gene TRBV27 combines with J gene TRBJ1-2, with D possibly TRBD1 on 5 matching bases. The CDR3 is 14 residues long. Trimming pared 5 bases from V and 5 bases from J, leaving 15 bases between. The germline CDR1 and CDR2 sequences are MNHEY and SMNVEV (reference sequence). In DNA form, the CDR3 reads TGTGCCAGCAGTCCCCTGACAGATTCTTATGGCTACACCTTC. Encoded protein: CASSPLTDSYGYTF.

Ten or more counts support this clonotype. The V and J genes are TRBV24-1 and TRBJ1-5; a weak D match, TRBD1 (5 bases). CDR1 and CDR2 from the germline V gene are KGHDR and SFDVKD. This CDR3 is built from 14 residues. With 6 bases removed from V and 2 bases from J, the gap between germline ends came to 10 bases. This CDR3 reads CATSTGPGNQPQHF. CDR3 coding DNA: TGTGCCACCAGTACAGGCCCAGGCAATCAGCCCCAGCATTTT.

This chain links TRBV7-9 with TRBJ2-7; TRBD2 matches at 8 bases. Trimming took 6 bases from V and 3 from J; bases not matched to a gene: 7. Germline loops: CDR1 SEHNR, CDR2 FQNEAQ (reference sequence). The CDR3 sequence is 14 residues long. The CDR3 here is CASSYSRGGYEQYF. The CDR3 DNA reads TGTGCCAGCAGTTACTCTCGGGGGGGCTACGAGCAGTACTTC. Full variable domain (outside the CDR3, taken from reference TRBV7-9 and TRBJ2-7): DTGVSQNPRHKITKRGQNVTFRCDPISEHNRLYWYRQTLGQGPEFLTYFQNEAQLEKSRLLSDRFSAERPKGSFSTLEIQRTEQGDSAMYLCASSYSRGGYEQYFGPGTRLTVT.

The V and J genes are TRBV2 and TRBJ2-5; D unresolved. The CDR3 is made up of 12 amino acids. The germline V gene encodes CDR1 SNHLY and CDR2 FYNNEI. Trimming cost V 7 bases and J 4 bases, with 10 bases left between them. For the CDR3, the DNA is TGTGCCAGCACCGTTCAAACAGAGACCCAGTACTTC. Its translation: CASTVQTETQYF.

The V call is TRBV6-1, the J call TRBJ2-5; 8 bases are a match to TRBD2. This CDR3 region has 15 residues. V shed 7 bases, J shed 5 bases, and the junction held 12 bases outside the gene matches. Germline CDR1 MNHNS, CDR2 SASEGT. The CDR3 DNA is TGTGCCAGCATTCCTGAAGCGGGGGCGACGGAGACCCAGTACTTC. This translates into CASIPEAGATETQYF.

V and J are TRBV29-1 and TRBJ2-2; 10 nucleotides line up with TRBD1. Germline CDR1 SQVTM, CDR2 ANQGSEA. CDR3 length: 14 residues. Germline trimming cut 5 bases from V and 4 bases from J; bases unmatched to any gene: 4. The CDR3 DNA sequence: TGCAGCGTTTCCGGGACAGGGGCCACCGGGGAGCTGTTTTTT. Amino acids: CSVSGTGATGELFF.

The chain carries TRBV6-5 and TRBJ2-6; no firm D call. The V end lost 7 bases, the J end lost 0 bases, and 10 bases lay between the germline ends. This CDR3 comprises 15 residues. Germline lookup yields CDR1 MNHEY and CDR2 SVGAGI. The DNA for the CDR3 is TGTGCCAGCAACGAACAGAGCTCTGGGGCCAACGTCCTGACTTTC. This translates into CASNEQSSGANVLTF.

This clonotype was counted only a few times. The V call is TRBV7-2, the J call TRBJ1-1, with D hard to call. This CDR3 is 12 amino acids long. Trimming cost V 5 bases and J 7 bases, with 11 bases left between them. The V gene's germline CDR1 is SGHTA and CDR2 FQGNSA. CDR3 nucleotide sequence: TGTGCCAGCAGCACTTATGAGGGTGAAGCTTTCTTT. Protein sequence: CASSTYEGEAFF.

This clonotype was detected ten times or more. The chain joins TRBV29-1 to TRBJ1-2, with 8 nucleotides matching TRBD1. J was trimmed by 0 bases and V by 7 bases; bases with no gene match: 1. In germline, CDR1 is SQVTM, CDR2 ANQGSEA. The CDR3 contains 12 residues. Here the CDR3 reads CSGTGSNYGYTF. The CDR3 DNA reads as TGCAGCGGGACAGGGTCTAACTATGGCTACACCTTC.

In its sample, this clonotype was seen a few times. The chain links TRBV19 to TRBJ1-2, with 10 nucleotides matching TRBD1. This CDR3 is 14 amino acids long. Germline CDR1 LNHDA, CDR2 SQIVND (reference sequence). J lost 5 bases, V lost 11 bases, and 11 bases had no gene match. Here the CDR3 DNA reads TGTGCCTCCCGCCCCGGGACAGGGGATTATGGCTACACCTTC. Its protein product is CASRPGTGDYGYTF.

CDR3 DNA: TGCGCCAGCACCCTAGATCACGACGAGCAGTACTTC. It specifies CASTLDHDEQYF. The gene calls are TRBV5-1 and TRBJ2-7; D is unclear. Germline V gene lookup returns CDR1 SGHRS and CDR2 YFSETQ. The V end lost 6 bases, the J end lost 5 bases, and 12 bases lay between the germline ends. The CDR3 contains 12 residues.

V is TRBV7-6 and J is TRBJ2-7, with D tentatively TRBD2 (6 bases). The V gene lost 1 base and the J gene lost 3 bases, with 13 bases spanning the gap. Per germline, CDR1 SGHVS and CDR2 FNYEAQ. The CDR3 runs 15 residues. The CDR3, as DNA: TGTGCCAGCAGCTTAGACGGAGGGCCCCACTACGAGCAGTACTTC. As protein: CASSLDGGPHYEQYF.

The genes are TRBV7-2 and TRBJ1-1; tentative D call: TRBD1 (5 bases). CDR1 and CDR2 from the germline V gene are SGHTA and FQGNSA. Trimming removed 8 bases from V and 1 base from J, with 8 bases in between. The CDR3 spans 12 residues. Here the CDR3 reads CASGGANTEAFF. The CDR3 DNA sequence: TGTGCCAGCGGAGGGGCGAACACTGAAGCTTTCTTT.

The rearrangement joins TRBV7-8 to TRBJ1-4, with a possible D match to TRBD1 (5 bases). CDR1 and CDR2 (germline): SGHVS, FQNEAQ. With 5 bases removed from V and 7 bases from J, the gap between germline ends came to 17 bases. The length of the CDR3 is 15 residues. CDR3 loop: CASSGPGLYAEKLFF. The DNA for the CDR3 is TGTGCCAGCAGCGGTCCGGGACTATATGCTGAAAAACTGTTTTTT.